The present TCR beta chain was sequenced within a study of cytomegalovirus exposure and HLA in healthy donors. A multiplex PCR was run with 60 Vbeta primers and 13 Jbeta primers. Method: immunoSEQ multiplex PCR; TCRdb's copy keeps in-frame clones and lacks some. Of about 150,000 clones listed, more than 60% are singletons. Notes on the study in general: Reports described diagnosis of cytomegalovirus status by the classifier as highly specific and sensitive. It has been reported that TCR beta sequences accurately predicted the HLA-A and HLA-B alleles of most subjects.

The CDR3 is 15 amino acids. V shed 5 bases and J 2 bases; nucleotides not matched to a gene: 9. The germline V gene encodes CDR1 SGHNT and CDR2 YYREEE (reference sequence). Comment on this clone: Its matching antigen is unknown.

The TCR comes from a woman aged 40 to 49 in good health and CMV-seronegative. The chain recombines TRBV5-4 with TRBJ1-2, with 7 bases that match TRBD1. The specimen sequenced was PBMCs. The CDR3 DNA follows: TGTGCCAGCAGTGCCCCCCAGGGGGGAAACTATGGCTACACCTTC. Protein: CASSAPQGGNYGYTF.